This entry lists 10 T cell receptor beta chains sequenced from one sample in a study of OX40 agonist ivuxolimab in advanced cancers. The data were produced by immunoSEQ multiplex PCR, yet TCRdb's version contains in-frame clones alone and is incomplete. The sample shows about 90,000 clones, roughly 88% of them seen only once. The sample consisted of CD4+ or CD8+ T cells sorted from blood, taken in a trial of the OX40 agonist ivuxolimab. Receptors were obtained from an adult with an advanced solid tumor such as melanoma, head and neck, liver or kidney cancer.

The chain combines TRBV19 with TRBJ1-4; 7 bases fit TRBD1. This CDR3 has 16 residues. V lost 5 bases and J lost 2; bases outside the gene matches: 8. In germline, CDR1 is LNHDA, CDR2 SQIVND (reference sequence). The CDR3 loop is CASSPKGARTNEKLFF. The CDR3 DNA is TGTGCCAGTAGTCCGAAGGGGGCTCGTACTAATGAAAAACTGTTTTTT.

The gene calls are TRBV6-6 and TRBJ1-2; TRBD1 matches 7 bases. CDR3 size: 13 residues. The junction had 6 bases not matched to a gene; V was cut back by 4 bases and J by 7 bases. Germline CDR1 MNHNY, CDR2 SVGAGI (reference sequence). The CDR3 nucleotides read TGTGCCAGCAGTTCGACAGGGTGGTCTGGCTACACCTTC. It translates to CASSSTGWSGYTF.

This sequence joins TRBV7-2 and TRBJ1-1, with D perhaps TRBD1 (6 bases). Trimming shortened V by 4 bases and J by 5 bases, and 17 bases separated the two germline ends. Germline CDR1 reads SGHTA; CDR2 reads FQGNSA. There are 15 residues in the CDR3. The chain's CDR3 is CASSSSAGAVTEAFF. In nucleotides, the CDR3 is TGTGCCAGCAGCTCCTCGGCGGGGGCAGTAACTGAAGCTTTCTTT.

V usage is TRBV28 and J usage is TRBJ1-1; 10 bases match TRBD1. The germline gives CDR1 MDHEN, CDR2 SYDVKM. The CDR3 has 14 amino acids. Germline trimming cut 5 bases from V and 5 bases from J; bases unmatched to any gene: 5. This chain's CDR3 is CASSIRDRGTEAFF. CDR3 sequence (DNA): TGTGCCAGCAGTATCCGGGACAGGGGAACTGAAGCTTTCTTT. Supplemented by reference TRBV28 and TRBJ1-1, the full variable domain reads DVKVTQSSRYLVKRTGEKVFLECVQDMDHENMFWYRQDPGLGLRLIYFSYDVKMKEKGDIPEGYSVSREKKERFSLILESASTNQTSMYLCASSIRDRGTEAFFGQGTRLTVV.

The rearrangement uses TRBV5-8 and TRBJ2-1; 7 bases map to TRBD2. CDR1 is SGHTS and CDR2 is YDEGEE in the germline V gene. This CDR3 spans 15 amino acids. The junction had 13 bases not matched to a gene; V was cut back by 6 bases and J by 7 bases. As DNA, the CDR3 is TGTGCCAGCACCCCCGGCGGGAGTACAAGAAATGAGCAGTTCTTC. This gives the protein CASTPGGSTRNEQFF.

This chain joins TRBV25-1 and TRBJ2-7; 10 bases fit TRBD2. There are 13 residues in the CDR3. J gave up 7 bases and V 7 bases, and 7 bases lay outside the gene matches. Germline CDR1 and CDR2: MGHDK and SYGVNS. CDR3 amino acids: CASKDQREGEQYF. CDR3 coding DNA: TGTGCCAGCAAAGACCAGCGGGAGGGGGAGCAGTACTTC.

The chain uses TRBV5-1 and TRBJ2-2; the D gene could be TRBD1 or TRBD2 (5 bases each). V lost 4 bases to trimming and J lost 6 bases, with 13 bases between them. Germline V gene data show CDR1 as SGHRS and CDR2 as YFSETQ. The CDR3 loop spans 14 amino acids. The CDR3, as DNA: TGCGCCAGCAGCGGGACCCGGGTGGCCGGGGAGCTGTTTTTT. Protein product: CASSGTRVAGELFF.

The chain couples TRBV5-1 to TRBJ1-2; TRBD1 might be the D (5 bases). The CDR3 sequence is 13 residues long. CDR1 is SGHRS and CDR2 is YFSETQ in the germline V gene. Trimming pared 2 bases from V and 6 bases from J, leaving 11 bases between. The CDR3 region has the DNA TGCGCCAGCAGCTTCGAAGGGGCCAATGGCTACACCTTC. Amino acids: CASSFEGANGYTF.

The rearrangement links TRBV11-3 to TRBJ1-1; 8 bases are a match to TRBD1. V lost 5 bases to trimming and J lost 7 bases; unmatched junction nucleotides: 6. Germline CDR1 reads SGHNT; CDR2 reads YENEEA. CDR3 size: 13 residues. The CDR3 DNA is TGTGCCAGCAGCGCAACAGGGGGTGTTGAAGCTTTCTTT. It specifies CASSATGGVEAFF.

As regards this clone: The sample holds other DNA sequences that translate to the same CDR3. The chain combines TRBV11-2 with TRBJ2-5; D gene unclear. Germline CDR1 is SGHAT and CDR2 is FQNNGV. CDR3 length equals 11 residues. Trimming cost V 1 base and J 4 bases, with 1 base left between them. The DNA for the CDR3 is TGTGCCAGCAGCTTAGGAGAGACCCAGTACTTC. Protein sequence: CASSLGETQYF. Using reference TRBV11-2 and TRBJ2-5 for the parts outside the CDR3, the full variable domain is EAGVAQSPRYKIIEKRQSVAFWCNPISGHATLYWYQQILGQGPKLLIQFQNNGVVDDSQLPKDRFSAERLKGVDSTLKIQPAKLEDSAVYLCASSLGETQYFGPGTRLLVL.